The T cell receptor (beta chain) under discussion was sequenced for a study of monozygotic twins with inflammatory bowel disease. Findings and limits, study-wide: Patients got different immunosuppressive treatments, which may have made their repertoires more variable. The sharing of clonotypes with others was lower in IBD patients than in healthy twins, especially with disease activity. Among twins, concordant and discordant pairs did not differ in repertoire similarity, possibly from limited power.

Notes on this clonotype: Its antigen is as yet unknown.

Total RNA input per TCR library was roughly 3,800 ng. TCRdb re-called the 5' RACE reads and gives one entry per CDR3 protein, without DNA. With some 160,000 distinct CDR3 sequences in the sample, the ten largest clones hold approximately 7.4%. Germline V CDR1 and CDR2: SGHRS, YFSETQ. CDR3 length: 14 amino acids. The chain links TRBV5-1 to TRBJ1-1. This receptor was taken from a human donor with ulcerative colitis or Crohn's disease, or a healthy co-twin of an affected twin (not recorded which). The sample comprised blood. CDR3 residues: CASSYIGGNTEAFF.